One T cell receptor beta chain is described in this entry. Its antigen is not known. Unique molecular identifiers had been added to the TCR beta cDNA libraries. TCRdb re-analysed the PCR reads in MiXCR, keeping a single row per CDR3 protein. The table shows fewer than 700,000 distinct CDR3 sequences, with 44% occurring only once. V lost 0 bases and J lost 7; bases outside the gene matches: 8. The CDR3 is made up of 16 amino acids. The germline V gene encodes CDR1 LNHNV and CDR2 YYDKDF (reference sequence). The sample belongs to a study of post-analysis software for immune sequencing data. Study-wide background: The patients showed relapsing-remitting, secondary progressive and progressive-relapsing multiple sclerosis courses.

Study results and limitations: Patients showed TRBV5-6, TRBV5-1 and TRBV20-1 among roughly five TRBV segments more frequent than in controls.

Sequencing was carried out using blood. This sequence joins TRBV15 and TRBJ2-1, with 8 bases aligning to TRBD2. The clonotype comes from a girl aged 10 to 17 with multiple sclerosis. Here the CDR3 DNA reads TGTGCCACCAGCAGAGATCCCCAGCGGGAGTGGAATGAGCAGTTCTTC. Translated: CATSRDPQREWNEQFF.